This T cell receptor (beta chain) was identified in a study of blood T cell repertoires in COVID-19. About the research overall: Nucleic acid was either cDNA or gDNA, and it came from T cells, B-cell-depleted T cells, or PBMCs.

Assay used: immunoSEQ multiplex PCR; TCRdb lists only in-frame clones, some missing. The top ten clones hold more than 4.5% of a sample with about 110,000 clones, about 90% of them seen once. V lost 1 base, J lost 2 bases, and 3 bases stayed unmatched. This CDR3 has 15 amino acids. Looked up from germline, CDR1 is SEHNR and CDR2 is FQNEAQ (reference sequence). The clonotype was recovered from a human donor in a cohort sampled during active COVID-19. The sequenced material came from peripheral blood. V and J are TRBV7-9 and TRBJ1-1, with 8 bases that match TRBD1. CDR3 sequence: CASSLVRGLNTEAFF. The CDR3, as DNA: TGTGCCAGCAGCTTAGTCAGGGGGCTAAACACTGAAGCTTTCTTT.